What follows are 25 T cell receptor beta chains derived from one specimen sequenced in a study of CD8+ T cells in alopecia areata. Reverse transcribed after extraction, RNA yielded cDNA as the sequencing template. This table comes from immunoSEQ multiplex PCR, and its TCRdb copy is limited to in-frame clones, with some not included. The sample holds some 200,000 clones, roughly 44% seen once. Treatment indicated: oral pan-JAK inhibitor, 5-10 mg twice daily. This sample comprised CD4+ T cells sorted from blood, obtained around week 36, from a patient treated with tofacitinib. These receptors were taken from a human donor with alopecia areata.

V is TRBV10-3 and J is TRBJ2-3; D unclear. The CDR3 contains 13 residues. Trimming removed 10 bases from V and 4 bases from J, with 15 bases in between. Germline assignment: CDR1 ENHRY and CDR2 SYGVKD. The CDR3 DNA follows: TGTGCCAGCAGGCTGGAGTCGGCAGATACGCAGTATTTT. The encoded protein is CASRLESADTQYF.

In this sample, this clone turned up a few times. The chain carries TRBV6-5 and TRBJ1-1; a weak D match, TRBD1 (5 bases). Trimming left V 7 bases short and J 4 bases short, with 13 bases between. The CDR3 loop spans 13 amino acids. In germline, CDR1 is MNHEY, CDR2 SVGAGI. For the CDR3, the DNA is TGTGCCAGCACGCAGGGCGGGGGCACTGAAGCTTTCTTT. Its protein is CASTQGGGTEAFF.

This clone occurred a few times. J is TRBJ2-7 and V is TRBV6-5; 10 bases match TRBD2. The CDR3 covers 15 residues. The germline CDR1 and CDR2 sequences are MNHEY and SVGAGI. V lost 2 bases to trimming and J lost 2 bases; unmatched junction nucleotides: 3. CDR3 amino acids: CASSYLAGDTYEQYF. CDR3 nucleotides: TGTGCCAGCAGTTACCTAGCGGGAGATACCTACGAGCAGTACTTC.

This clone was seen more than once but under ten times. The genes are TRBV2 and TRBJ2-3; D is undetermined. Germline lookup yields CDR1 SNHLY and CDR2 FYNNEI. This CDR3 contains 12 residues. V gave up 4 bases and J gave up 5 bases, with 7 bases separating them. DNA of the CDR3: TGTGCCAGCAGTGTAATGGGAGATACGCAGTATTTT. This translates into CASSVMGDTQYF.

This clone was seen a few times. The genes are TRBV2 and TRBJ2-7; 8 positions match TRBD2. V lost 7 bases, J lost 0 bases, and 5 bases stayed unmatched. Germline V gene data show CDR1 as SNHLY and CDR2 as FYNNEI. There are 14 residues in the CDR3. CDR3 in amino acids: CASKLAENSYEQYF. The CDR3 DNA follows: TGTGCCAGCAAACTAGCGGAGAACTCCTACGAGCAGTACTTC.

V and J are TRBV2 and TRBJ2-2; D remains ambiguous. Deletions cut 5 bases from V and 3 bases from J, with 4 bases between. The germline gives CDR1 SNHLY, CDR2 FYNNEI. This CDR3 contains 12 residues. CDR3 residues: CASSSHTGELFF. The CDR3 DNA sequence: TGTGCCAGCAGTAGCCACACCGGGGAGCTGTTTTTT.

This rearrangement joins TRBV5-4 to TRBJ2-7; D may be TRBD2 (5 bases). The length of the CDR3 is 13 residues. V lost 0 bases to trimming and J lost 3 bases, with 7 bases between them. The V gene's germline CDR1 is SGHNT and CDR2 YYREEE (reference sequence). The CDR3 region is CASSLAGYYEQYF. CDR3 nucleotide sequence: TGTGCCAGCAGCTTGGCGGGGTACTACGAGCAGTACTTC.

The chain recombines TRBV5-1 with TRBJ2-2, with D uncertain. CDR3 length equals 14 residues. Germline V gene sequence: CDR1 SGHRS, CDR2 YFSETQ. Trimming removed 4 bases at V and 3 bases at J, with 10 bases between. CDR3 in DNA: TGCGCCAGCAGCCTAGTCCCGGACACCGGGGAGCTGTTTTTT. Translation gives CASSLVPDTGELFF.

As concerns this clone: Other DNA sequences of this sample code for an identical CDR3. The V gene is TRBV7-9, the J gene TRBJ2-3; D not certain. V gave up 1 base and J gave up 6 bases, with 11 bases separating them. Germline CDR1 SEHNR, CDR2 FQNEAQ (reference sequence). This CDR3 comprises 14 residues. The CDR3 sequence is CASSLGASRDTQYF. For the CDR3, the DNA is TGTGCCAGCAGCTTAGGGGCGTCCCGGGATACGCAGTATTTT. The full variable domain, with the rest looked up from reference TRBV7-9 and TRBJ2-3, is DTGVSQNPRHKITKRGQNVTFRCDPISEHNRLYWYRQTLGQGPEFLTYFQNEAQLEKSRLLSDRFSAERPKGSFSTLEIQRTEQGDSAMYLCASSLGASRDTQYFGPGTRLTVL.

This chain joins TRBV5-1 and TRBJ1-1; no clear D. The CDR3 runs to 13 residues. CDR1 is SGHRS and CDR2 is YFSETQ in the germline V gene. Deletions cut 2 bases from V and 2 bases from J, with 7 bases between. The CDR3 protein is CASSFRINTEAFF. The CDR3 DNA reads TGCGCCAGCAGCTTCCGTATAAACACTGAAGCTTTCTTT.

The rearrangement joins TRBV29-1 to TRBJ2-5; 10 bases are a match to TRBD2. The CDR3 is 13 residues long. The V gene's germline CDR1 is SQVTM and CDR2 ANQGSEA. Trimming at V came to 4 bases and at J to 1 base, leaving 0 bases not matched to a gene. CDR3 coding DNA: TGCAGCGTTGCTAGCGGGAGCCAAGAGACCCAGTACTTC. Translating it yields CSVASGSQETQYF.

This clone was seen a handful of times. V gene TRBV29-1 combines with J gene TRBJ1-1; unclear D gene. V lost 7 bases to trimming and J lost 1 base, with 7 bases between them. This CDR3 is built from 11 residues. CDR1 is SQVTM, CDR2 ANQGSEA, per germline. The CDR3 coding sequence is TGCAGCGGAAAGAAGAACACTGAAGCTTTCTTT. Translation gives CSGKKNTEAFF.

The CDR3 region is CASTLGWGARYNEQFF. In nucleotides, the CDR3 is TGTGCCAGCACGTTAGGTTGGGGGGCGCGCTACAATGAGCAGTTCTTC. The chain combines TRBV27 with TRBJ2-1; D is possibly TRBD1 or TRBD2 (6 bases each). The CDR3 covers 16 residues. The germline gives CDR1 MNHEY, CDR2 SMNVEV (reference sequence). V was cut by 7 bases and J by 3 bases, with 19 bases left in between.

V is TRBV30 and J is TRBJ1-2; 8 bases fit TRBD1. J was trimmed by 8 bases and V by 3 bases; bases with no gene match: 5. CDR3 size: 12 residues. The germline CDR1 and CDR2 sequences are GTSNPN and SVGIG (reference sequence). CDR3 in DNA: TGTGCCTGGAGGACAGGGGCGCGGGGCTACACCTTC. Protein: CAWRTGARGYTF.

CDR3 nucleotide sequence: TGTGCCAGCAGCGTAGGTCCGCTAGCGGATAACACCGGGGAGCTGTTTTTT. It encodes CASSVGPLADNTGELFF. The chain has TRBV9 and TRBJ2-2; 7 nucleotides agree with TRBD2. Germline trimming cut 0 bases from V and 2 bases from J; bases unmatched to any gene: 7. Germline assignment: CDR1 SGDLS and CDR2 YYNGEE. The CDR3 consists of 17 residues.

The gene calls are TRBV6-5 and TRBJ1-4, with 8 bases identical to TRBD1. Germline values: CDR1 MNHEY, CDR2 SVGAGI. V trimming: 4 bases; J trimming: 8 bases; junction bases outside the gene matches: 9. The CDR3 consists of 15 residues. For the CDR3, the DNA is TGTGCCAGCAGTTCCCTACGGCAGGGGGCGGAAAAACTGTTTTTT. As protein: CASSSLRQGAEKLFF.

This clone turned up a few times. The chain employs TRBV5-1 and TRBJ2-1; 8 positions agree with TRBD1. The trim removed 0 bases at V and 5 bases at J, leaving 4 bases unmatched. This CDR3 comprises 15 residues. In germline, CDR1 is SGHRS, CDR2 YFSETQ. The CDR3 DNA sequence: TGCGCCAGCAGCTTGGATGGGACAGGAAACAATGAGCAGTTCTTC. This gives the protein CASSLDGTGNNEQFF.

The chain combines TRBV5-4 with TRBJ1-4; a possible D gene is TRBD1 (6 bases). V gave up 1 base and J gave up 10 bases, with 29 bases separating them. The CDR3 length is 19 residues. Germline assignment: CDR1 SGHNT and CDR2 YYREEE (reference sequence). For the CDR3, the DNA is TGTGCCAGCAGCTTGTTATCGCCGGGGGCGACAAGAGTGGAGCGAAAACTGTTTTTT. It yields the protein CASSLLSPGATRVERKLFF.

The table lists this clone with a few counts. Other DNA sequences in the same sample also yield this CDR3. This chain uses TRBV29-1 with TRBJ2-2, with D maybe TRBD1 (6 bases). V dropped 6 bases and J dropped 1 base, with 9 bases sitting between them. Per germline, CDR1 SQVTM and CDR2 ANQGSEA. This CDR3 has 13 amino acids. CDR3 amino acids: CSVDSQNTGELFF. CDR3 in DNA: TGCAGCGTGGACAGTCAGAACACCGGGGAGCTGTTTTTT.

This clone was detected only a few times. This chain connects TRBV2 to TRBJ1-2; D is perhaps TRBD1 (5 bases). The CDR3 is 13 amino acids. Germline V gene lookup returns CDR1 SNHLY and CDR2 FYNNEI. V was pared by 7 bases and J by 8 bases, with 17 bases between. CDR3 sequence: CASIRARQSGYTF. The CDR3 DNA is TGTGCCAGCATAAGAGCCCGACAGAGCGGCTACACCTTC.

This clone is labeled medium-sized. The chain combines TRBV29-1 with TRBJ2-5; 8 nucleotides align to TRBD1. The CDR3 sequence is 14 residues long. Per the germline V gene, CDR1 is SQVTM and CDR2 is ANQGSEA. V lost 5 bases, J lost 5 bases, and 10 bases stayed unmatched. CDR3 sequence reads: CSVLILRGRETQYF. As DNA, the CDR3 is TGCAGCGTTTTGATCCTCAGGGGGCGGGAGACCCAGTACTTC.

The V call is TRBV7-8, the J call TRBJ2-7, with 9 bases identical to TRBD1. The CDR3 is 14 residues long. CDR1 SGHVS and CDR2 FQNEAQ come from the germline V gene. Germline trimming cut 5 bases from V and 3 bases from J; bases unmatched to any gene: 5. The CDR3, as DNA: TGTGCCAGCAGCAAGGGACAGGGAAACTACGAGCAGTACTTC. This gives the protein CASSKGQGNYEQYF.

V gene TRBV30 combines with J gene TRBJ1-3; 7 nucleotides match TRBD1. The germline V gene has CDR1 GTSNPN and CDR2 SVGIG (reference sequence). This CDR3 has 13 amino acids. With 5 bases clipped from V and 0 bases from J, the junction kept 1 base outside the gene matches. The CDR3 region is CAWGTVSGNTIYF. The CDR3 nucleotides read TGTGCCTGGGGGACAGTCTCTGGAAACACCATATATTTT. Complete variable domain (other parts from reference TRBV30 and TRBJ1-3): SQTIHQWPATLVQPVGSPLSLECTVEGTSNPNLYWYRQAAGRGLQLLFYSVGIGQISSEVPQNLSASRPQDRQFILSSKKLLLSDSGFYLCAWGTVSGNTIYFGEGSWLTVV.

There are a few counts of this clone. The chain joins TRBV10-2 to TRBJ2-2, with 7 bases matching TRBD1. V gave up 6 bases and J gave up 0 bases; unmatched junction bases: 4. The CDR3 is 15 residues long. Germline lookup yields CDR1 WSHSY and CDR2 SAAADI. In DNA form, the CDR3 reads TGCGCCAGCAGCCGACAGGGCGCGAACACCGGGGAGCTGTTTTTT. Amino acids: CASSRQGANTGELFF.

There are a few counts of this clone. The V call is TRBV28, the J call TRBJ2-7; tentative D call: TRBD2 (5 bases). CDR1 and CDR2 from the germline V gene are MDHEN and SYDVKM. The CDR3 spans 13 residues. Trimming stripped 2 bases from V and 3 bases from J, with 8 bases between. DNA of the CDR3: TGTGCCAGCAGTTTACCGGGATTCTACGAGCAGTACTTC. Protein product: CASSLPGFYEQYF. Supplemented by reference TRBV28 and TRBJ2-7, the full variable domain reads DVKVTQSSRYLVKRTGEKVFLECVQDMDHENMFWYRQDPGLGLRLIYFSYDVKMKEKGDIPEGYSVSREKKERFSLILESASTNQTSMYLCASSLPGFYEQYFGPGTRLTVT.